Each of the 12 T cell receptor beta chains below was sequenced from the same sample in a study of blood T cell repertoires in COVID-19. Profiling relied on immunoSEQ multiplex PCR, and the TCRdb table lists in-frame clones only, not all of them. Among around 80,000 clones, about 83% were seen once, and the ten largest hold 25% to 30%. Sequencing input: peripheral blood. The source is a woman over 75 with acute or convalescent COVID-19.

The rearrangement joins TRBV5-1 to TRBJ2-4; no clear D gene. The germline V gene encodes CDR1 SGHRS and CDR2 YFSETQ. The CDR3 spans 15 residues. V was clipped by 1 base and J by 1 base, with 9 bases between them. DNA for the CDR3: TGCGCCAGCAGCTTGAGCTTATCCGCCAAAAACATTCAGTACTTC. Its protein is CASSLSLSAKNIQYF.

The CDR3, as DNA: TGTGCTAGTACTTCAGCGGACCCCTCCTACAATGAGCAGTTCTTC. Its protein product is CASTSADPSYNEQFF. The J gene is TRBJ2-1, the V gene TRBV12-5; TRBD2 is a possible D gene (5 bases). V lost 8 bases, J lost 0 bases, and 14 bases lay in between. Germline loops: CDR1 LGHNT, CDR2 FRNRAP. The CDR3 is 15 residues long.

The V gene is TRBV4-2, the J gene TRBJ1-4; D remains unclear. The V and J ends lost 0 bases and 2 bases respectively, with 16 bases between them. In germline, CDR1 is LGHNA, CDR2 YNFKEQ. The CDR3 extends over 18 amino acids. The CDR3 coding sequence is TGTGCCAGCAGCCAAGATATAACGATCCGGTGGACTAATGAAAAACTGTTTTTT. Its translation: CASSQDITIRWTNEKLFF.

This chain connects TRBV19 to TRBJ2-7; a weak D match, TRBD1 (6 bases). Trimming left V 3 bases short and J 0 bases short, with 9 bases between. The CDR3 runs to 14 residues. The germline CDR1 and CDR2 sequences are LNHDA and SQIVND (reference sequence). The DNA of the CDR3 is TGTGCCAGTAGTATCCAGGGGCCCTCCTACGAGCAGTACTTC. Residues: CASSIQGPSYEQYF.

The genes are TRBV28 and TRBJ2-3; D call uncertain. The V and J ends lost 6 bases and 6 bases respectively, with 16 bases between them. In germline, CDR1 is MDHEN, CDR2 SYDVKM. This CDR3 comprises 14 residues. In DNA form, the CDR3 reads TGTGCCAGCAGCCACCCGACAATCCCCGATACGCAGTATTTT. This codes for CASSHPTIPDTQYF.

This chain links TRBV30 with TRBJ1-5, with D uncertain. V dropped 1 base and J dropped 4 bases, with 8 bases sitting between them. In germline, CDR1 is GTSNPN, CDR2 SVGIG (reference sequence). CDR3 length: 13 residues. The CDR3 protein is CAWSGTGNQPQHF. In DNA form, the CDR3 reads TGTGCCTGGAGTGGGACGGGGAATCAGCCCCAGCATTTT.

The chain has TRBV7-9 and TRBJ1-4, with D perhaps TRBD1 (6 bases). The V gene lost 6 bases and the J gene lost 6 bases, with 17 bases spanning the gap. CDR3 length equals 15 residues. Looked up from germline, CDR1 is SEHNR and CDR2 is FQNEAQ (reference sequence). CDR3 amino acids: CASSNTGGTYEKLFF. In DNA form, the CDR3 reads TGTGCCAGCAGTAACACTGGGGGCACGTATGAAAAACTGTTTTTT.

CDR3: CASSVGETQYF. The CDR3 DNA sequence: TGTGCCAGCAGTGTCGGAGAGACCCAGTACTTC. The chain combines TRBV2 with TRBJ2-5, with no clear D. CDR1 is SNHLY, CDR2 FYNNEI, per germline. The CDR3 is 11 amino acids. The V and J ends lost 4 bases and 4 bases respectively, with 4 bases between them.

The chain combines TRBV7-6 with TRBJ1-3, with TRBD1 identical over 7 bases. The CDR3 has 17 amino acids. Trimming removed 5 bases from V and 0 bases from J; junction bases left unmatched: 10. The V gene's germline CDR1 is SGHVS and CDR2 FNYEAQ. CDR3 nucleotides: TGTGCCAGCAGCATAGAGGGTGGACAGGCCTCTGGAAACACCATATATTTT. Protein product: CASSIEGGQASGNTIYF.

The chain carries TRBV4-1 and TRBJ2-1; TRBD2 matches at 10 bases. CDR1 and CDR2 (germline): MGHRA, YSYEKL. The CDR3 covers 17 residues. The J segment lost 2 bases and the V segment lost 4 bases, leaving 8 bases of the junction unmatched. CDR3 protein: CASSPQPGLAPYNEQFF. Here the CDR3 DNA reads TGCGCCAGCAGCCCCCAACCGGGACTAGCGCCCTACAATGAGCAGTTCTTC.

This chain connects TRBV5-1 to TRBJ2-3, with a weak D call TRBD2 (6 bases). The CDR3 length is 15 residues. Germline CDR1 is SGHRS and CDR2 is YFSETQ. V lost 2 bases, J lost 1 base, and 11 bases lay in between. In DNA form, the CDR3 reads TGCGCCAGCAGCTTCGGCGGGGCCGGCACAGATACGCAGTATTTT. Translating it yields CASSFGGAGTDTQYF.

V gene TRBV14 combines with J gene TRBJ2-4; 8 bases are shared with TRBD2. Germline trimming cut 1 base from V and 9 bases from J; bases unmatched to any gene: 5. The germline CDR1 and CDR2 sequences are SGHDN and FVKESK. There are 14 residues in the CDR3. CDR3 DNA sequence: TGTGCCAGCAGCCAAGTCGGGACTAGTCTCATTCAGTACTTC. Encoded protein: CASSQVGTSLIQYF.